The present T cell receptor beta chain was sequenced within a study of T-cell reconstitution after alpha-beta-depleted transplantation in children. TCRbeta library preparation incorporated unique molecular identifiers. TCRdb called the PCR reads again in MiXCR, with one record for every CDR3 protein. This sample has hundreds of thousands of distinct CDR3 sequences, with approximately 12% found just once. This clonotype was observed a handful of times. Germline V gives CDR1 MGHRA, CDR2 YSYEKL. The CDR3 is 13 residues long. Trimming took 3 bases from V and 8 from J, leaving 13 bases between them. This receptor was identified in a human donor who donated a stem cell graft to a child with combined immunodeficiency. This specimen consisted of PBMCs from the stem cell graft donor, obtained from the stem cell graft. This chain joins TRBV4-1 and TRBJ1-1; maybe TRBD1 (5 bases). The CDR3 DNA follows: TGCGCCAGCAGCCATCCTGGACAAAACGAAGCTTTCTTT. The encoded protein is CASSHPGQNEAFF.